Shown below are 25 T cell receptor beta chains from a single sample sequenced in a study of shared clonotypes between healthy human individuals (dated by TCRdb to 2020 to 2021). Libraries were constructed by the immunoSEQ multiplex PCR assay. The immuneACCESS repertoire file appears here via TCRdb, limited to in-frame rearrangements. These files lack a portion of the clones; in checked studies, under half of the deficit traces to unresolved V genes, and the cause of the others is not known. A total of about 490,000 clones appear in this sample, around 78% of them only once. The ten biggest clones cover roughly 13% of the sample. Source material: PBMCs. Receptor source: a woman aged 40 to 50 in good health. Some clones in this sample may be carry-over from other donors' samples.

To note about this clone: Other nucleotide sequences in the sample specify the same CDR3. V and J are TRBV9 and TRBJ2-1; a weak D match, TRBD2 (5 bases). The CDR3 has 14 residues. Germline CDR1 reads SGDLS; CDR2 reads YYNGEE. The V gene lost 0 bases and the J gene lost 4 bases, with 8 bases spanning the gap. The CDR3 region is CASSVGSGYNEQFF. The DNA for the CDR3 is TGTGCCAGCAGCGTAGGAAGCGGATACAATGAGCAGTTCTTC. Full variable domain (rest looked up from reference TRBV9 and TRBJ2-1): DSGVTQTPKHLITATGQRVTLRCSPRSGDLSVYWYQQSLDQGLQFLIQYYNGEERAKGNILERFSAQQFPDLHSELNLSSLELGDSALYFCASSVGSGYNEQFFGPGTRLTVL.

The V and J genes are TRBV6-5 and TRBJ2-7, with 7 bases matching TRBD2. V lost 11 bases, J lost 5 bases, and 18 bases stayed unmatched. Germline CDR1 MNHEY, CDR2 SVGAGI. The CDR3 length is 15 residues. The CDR3 reads CAPLAGELARDEQYF. CDR3 nucleotide sequence: TGTGCCCCCCTTGCGGGAGAACTCGCAAGGGACGAGCAGTACTTC.

As for this clone: Other DNA sequences in this specimen translate into the identical CDR3. The chain uses TRBV5-1 and TRBJ2-6; D gene unclear. CDR3 length: 14 amino acids. The V gene's germline CDR1 is SGHRS and CDR2 YFSETQ. Trimming stripped 0 bases from V and 1 base from J, with 2 bases between. CDR3 coding DNA: TGCGCCAGCAGCTTGGGATCTGGGGCCAACGTCCTGACTTTC. This sequence encodes CASSLGSGANVLTF.

J is TRBJ1-5 and V is TRBV5-6; 9 nucleotides line up with TRBD1. The length of the CDR3 is 19 residues. The V segment lost 2 bases and the J segment 6 bases; nucleotides outside the gene matches: 18. Germline lookup yields CDR1 SGHDT and CDR2 YYEEEE. CDR3 amino acids: CASSFWFSEQGAFGQPQHF. Here the CDR3 DNA reads TGTGCCAGCAGCTTTTGGTTTTCCGAACAGGGGGCTTTCGGTCAGCCCCAGCATTTT.

The chain uses TRBV28 and TRBJ2-1, with 8 nucleotides matching TRBD1. Trimming took 6 bases from V and 6 from J; bases not matched to a gene: 7. This CDR3 spans 14 amino acids. In germline, CDR1 is MDHEN, CDR2 SYDVKM. The CDR3 region is CASSTSTGVNEQFF. The CDR3 region has the DNA TGTGCCAGCAGCACTTCGACAGGGGTCAATGAGCAGTTCTTC.

Comment on this clone: A much bigger clone sits one base away, suggesting this may be a read error. Within the sample, other DNA sequences also encode this same CDR3. V and J are TRBV29-1 and TRBJ1-2; tentative D call: TRBD1 (6 bases). From germline, CDR1 is SQVTM and CDR2 ANQGSEA. Trimming took off 5 bases at V and 4 bases at J, with 17 bases between the two ends. The CDR3 is 14 residues long. The CDR3 coding sequence is TGCAGCGTTCCAGAGGAAGACAGGTCCTATGGCTACACCTTC. Protein product: CSVPEEDRSYGYTF.

Turning to this clone: Other DNA sequences in this sample translate to the same CDR3. The rearrangement joins TRBV5-1 to TRBJ2-1; D not certain. The CDR3 runs 14 residues. Trimming pared 3 bases from V and 0 bases from J, leaving 7 bases between. CDR1 and CDR2 from the germline V gene are SGHRS and YFSETQ. The CDR3 spells CASSSGGSYNEQFF. The CDR3 nucleotides are TGCGCCAGCAGCTCGGGCGGCTCCTACAATGAGCAGTTCTTC. Filled out from reference TRBV5-1 and TRBJ2-1, the complete variable domain reads KAGVTQTPRYLIKTRGQQVTLSCSPISGHRSVSWYQQTPGQGLQFLFEYFSETQRNKGNFPGRFSGRQFSNSRSEMNVSTLELGDSALYLCASSSGGSYNEQFFGPGTRLTVL.

The V gene is TRBV10-3, the J gene TRBJ2-7; maybe TRBD1 (5 bases). Germline lookup yields CDR1 ENHRY and CDR2 SYGVKD. This CDR3 spans 12 amino acids. Trimming removed 3 bases at V and 3 bases at J, with 6 bases between. For the CDR3, the DNA is TGTGCCATCAGTGACGACAGCTACGAGCAGTACTTC. This sequence encodes CAISDDSYEQYF.

This clone came up once. The rearrangement uses TRBV27 and TRBJ2-1, with D unclear. In germline, CDR1 is MNHEY, CDR2 SMNVEV (reference sequence). V was clipped by 0 bases and J by 5 bases, with 11 bases between them. The CDR3 has 15 residues. CDR3 in DNA: TGTGCCAGCAGTTTATCGAAGACTGGCCACAATGAGCAGTTCTTC. It yields the protein CASSLSKTGHNEQFF.

This clone was seen a single time. V gene TRBV27 combines with J gene TRBJ1-5; no clear D. Trimming took 8 bases from V and 2 from J, leaving 13 bases between them. Germline CDR1 and CDR2: MNHEY and SMNVEV (reference sequence). The CDR3 is made up of 14 amino acids. CDR3 nucleotide sequence: TGTGCCAGCCAGGAGGCTGGGGGCAATCAGCCCCAGCATTTT. Protein sequence: CASQEAGGNQPQHF.

The chain has TRBV19 and TRBJ2-7; D tentatively fits TRBD1 or TRBD2 (5 bases each). Germline CDR1 and CDR2: LNHDA and SQIVND (reference sequence). Trimming shortened V by 4 bases and J by 6 bases, and 16 bases separated the two germline ends. CDR3 length equals 14 residues. The CDR3 loop is CASSKVEGPLEQYF. CDR3 bases: TGTGCCAGTAGTAAAGTTGAGGGACCCCTCGAGCAGTACTTC.

The chain joins TRBV5-1 to TRBJ2-7, with 9 bases lining up with TRBD2. Germline values: CDR1 SGHRS, CDR2 YFSETQ. The ends lost 4 bases at V and 2 bases at J; junction bases unmatched: 7. The CDR3 extends over 15 amino acids. The CDR3 sequence: CASSAVAGVTYEQYF. The CDR3 coding sequence is TGCGCCAGCAGCGCAGTAGCGGGAGTAACCTACGAGCAGTACTTC.

The rearrangement uses TRBV29-1 and TRBJ2-7; 11 bases fit TRBD2. Germline values: CDR1 SQVTM, CDR2 ANQGSEA. Trimming took 7 bases from V and 5 from J; bases not matched to a gene: 10. This CDR3 has 14 residues. Here the CDR3 reads CSAQLAGALHEQYF. CDR3 nucleotides: TGCAGCGCCCAACTAGCGGGAGCGCTCCACGAGCAGTACTTC.

The chain is built from TRBV28 and TRBJ2-2; 9 bases align to TRBD1. The CDR3 extends over 17 amino acids. V gave up 5 bases and J gave up 5 bases; unmatched junction bases: 12. Germline V lookup: CDR1 MDHEN, CDR2 SYDVKM. This CDR3 reads CASSAGTGSLKTGELFF. CDR3 DNA sequence: TGTGCCAGCAGTGCCGGGACAGGGTCGTTAAAAACCGGGGAGCTGTTTTTT.

The chain joins TRBV28 to TRBJ2-1; no definite D call. Germline values: CDR1 MDHEN, CDR2 SYDVKM. This CDR3 contains 14 residues. Trimming pared 3 bases from V and 7 bases from J, leaving 13 bases between. Here the CDR3 DNA reads TGTGCCAGCAGTTTGTCAGGCGTCGGAAATGAGCAGTTCTTC. This gives the protein CASSLSGVGNEQFF.

V usage is TRBV15 and J usage is TRBJ2-1; no clear D gene. This CDR3 contains 12 residues. V dropped 4 bases and J dropped 9 bases, with 10 bases sitting between them. Germline assignment: CDR1 LNHNV and CDR2 YYDKDF (reference sequence). CDR3 region: CATSKSTGEQFF. The CDR3 DNA sequence: TGTGCCACCAGCAAGAGTACGGGTGAGCAGTTCTTC.

The genes are TRBV2 and TRBJ2-1, with TRBD2 matching over 15 bases. Trimming took 6 bases from V and 4 from J; bases not matched to a gene: 4. Germline CDR1 reads SNHLY; CDR2 reads FYNNEI. This CDR3 has 16 amino acids. The CDR3 DNA reads TGTGCCAGCAGGGAGGGGACTAGCGGGAGGTACAATGAGCAGTTCTTC. Translated: CASREGTSGRYNEQFF.

This clone was counted once. V and J are TRBV4-2 and TRBJ2-7; D is perhaps TRBD1 (5 bases). Trimming removed 0 bases at V and 2 bases at J, with 11 bases between. The CDR3 runs 15 residues. Germline V gene sequence: CDR1 LGHNA, CDR2 YNFKEQ. The CDR3 sequence is CASSQDRQGAYEQYF. The CDR3 nucleotides read TGTGCCAGCAGCCAAGATCGCCAGGGCGCCTACGAGCAGTACTTC.

The chain uses TRBV7-2 and TRBJ1-5, with TRBD1 as a possible D gene (6 bases). The V and J ends lost 5 bases and 7 bases respectively, with 12 bases between them. The germline gives CDR1 SGHTA, CDR2 FQGNSA. The CDR3 length is 13 residues. The CDR3 loop reads CASSPDRNQPQHF. For the CDR3, the DNA is TGTGCCAGCAGCCCCGACAGGAACCAGCCCCAGCATTTT.

The genes are TRBV6-5 and TRBJ1-1; 7 bases agree with TRBD1. In germline, CDR1 is MNHEY, CDR2 SVGAGI. This CDR3 is built from 13 residues. Trimming at V came to 6 bases and at J to 6 bases, leaving 7 bases not matched to a gene. The CDR3 sequence: CASRTGTASEAFF. CDR3 in DNA: TGTGCCAGCAGGACGGGGACAGCCTCTGAAGCTTTCTTT.

The count of this clone is one. The chain combines TRBV28 with TRBJ1-2; D is unresolved. The CDR3 runs 10 residues. Germline-derived CDR1 and CDR2 are MDHEN and SYDVKM. Trimming cost V 8 bases and J 5 bases, with 6 bases left between them. The CDR3 region has the DNA TGTGCCAGCCTTGGTTATGGCTACACCTTC. Residues: CASLGYGYTF.

The rearrangement uses TRBV19 and TRBJ2-3; 8 bases align to TRBD2. CDR1 is LNHDA, CDR2 SQIVND, per germline (reference sequence). The CDR3 loop spans 16 amino acids. V trimming: 5 bases; J trimming: 0 bases; junction bases outside the gene matches: 7. The CDR3 loop reads CASSWPSGSSTDTQYF. The CDR3 coding sequence is TGTGCCAGTAGTTGGCCTAGCGGGTCTAGCACAGATACGCAGTATTTT.

CDR3 sequence (DNA): TGTGCCAGCAGCTTAGATCGGGGCGGGAGTTGGCACAATGAGCAGTTCTTC. It is translated as CASSLDRGGSWHNEQFF. This chain links TRBV11-2 with TRBJ2-1, with TRBD2 matching over 7 bases. V lost 0 bases and J lost 5; bases outside the gene matches: 10. CDR3 length equals 17 residues. Germline values: CDR1 SGHAT, CDR2 FQNNGV.

For this clone: A much larger clone sits a single nucleotide away, making a read error possible. The sample carries other DNA sequences with the same CDR3. This chain links TRBV2 with TRBJ1-2; weak D call: TRBD1 (6 bases). The germline V gene has CDR1 SNHLY and CDR2 FYNNEI. There are 12 residues in the CDR3. The CDR3 protein is CASRGSNYGYTF. Written as DNA, the CDR3 is TGTGCAAGCAGGGGCAGTAACTATGGCTACACCTTC.

This chain uses TRBV19 with TRBJ2-5; D may be TRBD2 (7 bases). The germline V and J ends were trimmed by 3 bases and 2 bases, with 10 bases remaining between them. CDR3 length: 14 amino acids. CDR1 is LNHDA and CDR2 is SQIVND in the germline V gene (reference sequence). The CDR3 loop reads CASSIGRGQETQYF. CDR3 bases: TGTGCCAGTAGTATTGGGAGGGGGCAAGAGACCCAGTACTTC.